Presented here are 24 T cell receptor beta chains from one specimen sequenced in a study of cytomegalovirus exposure and HLA in healthy donors. PCR employed 60 Vbeta and 13 Jbeta primers. Repertoires were generated with immunoSEQ multiplex PCR, while TCRdb's copy carries only in-frame clones and drops some. Of approximately 110,000 clones in the sample, less than 75% were seen once. Input material: PBMCs. The receptors derive from a man aged 40-49 years in good health and CMV-seropositive.

The chain uses TRBV6-6 and TRBJ2-4; TRBD1 is a possible D gene (6 bases). CDR1 and CDR2 from the germline V gene are MNHNY and SVGAGI (reference sequence). V gave up 5 bases and J gave up 4 bases, with 15 bases separating them. The CDR3 is made up of 15 amino acids. The CDR3 DNA sequence: TGTGCCAGCAGTGATTACAGGGTTTCTAAAAACATTCAGTACTTC. This gives the protein CASSDYRVSKNIQYF.

The V call is TRBV11-2, the J call TRBJ1-3; 8 positions match TRBD1. Per the germline V gene, CDR1 is SGHAT and CDR2 is FQNNGV. The CDR3 is made up of 16 amino acids. The V gene end was trimmed by 1 base and the J gene end by 2 bases; junction bases not matched to a gene: 4. CDR3 amino acids: CASSLGQGAAGNTIYF. The CDR3 DNA sequence: TGTGCCAGCAGCTTAGGGCAGGGGGCAGCTGGAAACACCATATATTTT.

The chain has TRBV5-1 and TRBJ2-1; tentatively, D is TRBD2 (5 bases). Per the germline V gene, CDR1 is SGHRS and CDR2 is YFSETQ. V lost 2 bases and J 5 bases, leaving 11 bases between the germline ends. The CDR3 is 14 amino acids. In DNA, the CDR3 is TGCGCCAGCAGCTTAGAGGGTAGCAACAATGAGCAGTTCTTC. This encodes CASSLEGSNNEQFF.

The gene calls are TRBV4-3 and TRBJ2-2; 12 bases line up with TRBD1. The CDR3 length is 15 residues. The J segment lost 6 bases and the V segment lost 4 bases, leaving 3 bases of the junction unmatched. CDR1 and CDR2 from the germline V gene are LGHNA and YSLEER. The CDR3 DNA is TGCGCCAGCAGCCGAGGGACAGGGGGCCCCGGGGAGCTGTTTTTT. Translation gives CASSRGTGGPGELFF.

The chain recombines TRBV7-9 with TRBJ1-1; perhaps TRBD1 as D (5 bases). V dropped 3 bases and J dropped 6 bases, with 8 bases sitting between them. Germline lookup yields CDR1 SEHNR and CDR2 FQNEAQ (reference sequence). There are 12 residues in the CDR3. The CDR3 protein is CASSFGTSEAFF. The CDR3 region has the DNA TGTGCCAGCAGCTTCGGGACTTCTGAAGCTTTCTTT.

The chain has TRBV7-9 and TRBJ2-7; D call uncertain. Germline assignment: CDR1 SEHNR and CDR2 FQNEAQ (reference sequence). This CDR3 has 15 amino acids. The CDR3 here is CASSPHKRSSYEQHV. The CDR3 nucleotides read TGTGCCAGCAGCCCACACAAGAGGAGCTCCTACGAGCAGCACGTC.

The V gene is TRBV6-1, the J gene TRBJ2-6; D is ambiguous. Germline V gene lookup returns CDR1 MNHNS and CDR2 SASEGT. Trimming pared 6 bases from V and 1 base from J, leaving 4 bases between. This CDR3 spans 13 amino acids. Here the CDR3 DNA reads TGTGCCAGCAGGGAGTCTGGGGCCAACGTCCTGACTTTC. Protein sequence: CASRESGANVLTF.

This chain connects TRBV5-1 to TRBJ1-1, with unresolved D. The CDR3 runs to 14 residues. V shed 0 bases and J shed 4 bases, with 10 bases lying between them. Germline V gene sequence: CDR1 SGHRS, CDR2 YFSETQ. CDR3: CASSLAGPITEAFF. DNA of the CDR3: TGCGCCAGCAGCTTGGCGGGTCCGATCACTGAAGCTTTCTTT.

This clone appeared a few times. The rearrangement links TRBV15 to TRBJ2-5; 11 bases map to TRBD2. Germline V gene data show CDR1 as LNHNV and CDR2 as YYDKDF (reference sequence). V was pared by 4 bases and J by 4 bases, with 2 bases of the junction left unmatched. The CDR3 consists of 14 residues. The CDR3 nucleotides are TGTGCCACCAGCACTACTAGCGGGAGAGAGACCCAGTACTTC. This sequence encodes CATSTTSGRETQYF.

CDR3 amino acids: CASRGTDYEQYF. The CDR3 DNA is TGCGCCAGCCGCGGGACAGATTACGAGCAGTACTTC. This chain connects TRBV5-1 to TRBJ2-7; tentatively, D is TRBD1 (7 bases). The CDR3 sequence is 12 residues long. CDR1 is SGHRS, CDR2 YFSETQ, per germline. Trimming removed 7 bases from V and 4 bases from J, with 12 bases in between.

Here the CDR3 DNA reads TGTGCCTGGAATACCCGAGGTTTCTACGAGCAGTACTTC. It encodes CAWNTRGFYEQYF. V gene TRBV30 combines with J gene TRBJ2-7; D call uncertain. CDR3 length: 13 amino acids. Germline V gene sequence: CDR1 GTSNPN, CDR2 SVGIG (reference sequence). V was shortened by 4 bases and J by 3 bases, with 13 bases between the two germline ends.

The chain carries TRBV18 and TRBJ2-5; D may be TRBD1 (5 bases). The CDR3 has 14 residues. CDR1 KGHSH and CDR2 LQKENI come from the germline V gene. V was shortened by 0 bases and J by 1 base, with 6 bases between the two germline ends. The CDR3 coding sequence is TGTGCCAGCTCACCACCGACAGTCCAAGAGACCCAGTACTTC. As protein: CASSPPTVQETQYF.

The chain has TRBV10-3 and TRBJ2-7, with 8 bases lining up with TRBD2. The V segment lost 11 bases and the J segment 3 bases; nucleotides outside the gene matches: 3. The CDR3 covers 11 residues. Germline V gives CDR1 ENHRY, CDR2 SYGVKD. The chain's CDR3 is CAGGTSYEQYF. DNA for the CDR3: TGTGCCGGCGGGACTAGCTACGAGCAGTACTTC.

V usage is TRBV4-1 and J usage is TRBJ2-1; TRBD1 aligns across 7 bases. The V gene's germline CDR1 is MGHRA and CDR2 YSYEKL. V gave up 5 bases and J gave up 1 base; unmatched junction bases: 14. The CDR3 is 18 amino acids. Here the CDR3 DNA reads TGCGCCAGCAGCTACCGGGACAGCGATTCGGGATCCTACAATGAGCAGTTCTTC. It translates to CASSYRDSDSGSYNEQFF.

The V and J genes are TRBV7-3 and TRBJ1-1; a possible D gene is TRBD1 (5 bases). Trimming took 0 bases from V and 7 from J, leaving 9 bases between them. This CDR3 has 13 amino acids. Germline loops: CDR1 SGHTA, CDR2 FQGTGA. The CDR3 DNA follows: TGTGCCAGCAGCTTAACCAGGGAGGGTGAAGCTTTCTTT. It codes for CASSLTREGEAFF.

The V call is TRBV11-2, the J call TRBJ2-5; 12 bases match TRBD1. After removal of 5 bases from V and 5 bases from J, the junction contained 9 bases not matched to a gene. The CDR3 contains 16 residues. Germline-derived CDR1 and CDR2 are SGHAT and FQNNGV. This CDR3 reads CASSLGGQGAWETQYF. Here the CDR3 DNA reads TGTGCCAGCAGCCTGGGGGGACAGGGGGCATGGGAGACCCAGTACTTC. The variable domain in full, with the rest retrieved from reference TRBV11-2 and TRBJ2-5, is EAGVAQSPRYKIIEKRQSVAFWCNPISGHATLYWYQQILGQGPKLLIQFQNNGVVDDSQLPKDRFSAERLKGVDSTLKIQPAKLEDSAVYLCASSLGGQGAWETQYFGPGTRLLVL.

This clone was picked up one time. This rearrangement joins TRBV5-6 to TRBJ2-1; TRBD2 agrees at 13 bases. The J segment lost 3 bases and the V segment lost 4 bases, leaving 4 bases of the junction unmatched. Germline CDR1 and CDR2: SGHDT and YYEEEE. The CDR3 runs 16 residues. The CDR3: CASSTGLAGYYNEQFF. The DNA of the CDR3 is TGTGCCAGCAGCACGGGACTAGCGGGATACTACAATGAGCAGTTCTTC.

This clone has a handful of counts. The J gene is TRBJ2-2, the V gene TRBV6-1, with TRBD2 as a possible D gene (5 bases). The CDR3 is 15 residues long. The V and J ends lost 7 bases and 1 base respectively, with 13 bases between them. Germline CDR1 MNHNS, CDR2 SASEGT. The DNA for the CDR3 is TGTGCCAGCAATGACGGGATTGGGAACACCGGGGAGCTGTTTTTT. It is translated as CASNDGIGNTGELFF.

The DNA of the CDR3 is TGTGCCAGCAGCTTGGGCGTCGCGGGACCGGAGACCCAGTACTTC. This encodes CASSLGVAGPETQYF. The chain employs TRBV13 and TRBJ2-5; tentative D call: TRBD2 (6 bases). V lost 3 bases and J lost 5, with 16 bases in between. The CDR3 runs 15 residues. Germline V gives CDR1 PRHDT, CDR2 FYEKMQ (reference sequence).

The J gene is TRBJ1-5, the V gene TRBV28, with TRBD1 matching 7 bases. Trimming took 7 bases from V and 1 from J; bases not matched to a gene: 7. CDR1 and CDR2 from the germline V gene are MDHEN and SYDVKM. The CDR3 loop spans 15 amino acids. The chain's CDR3 is CASTLNRGSNQPQHF. CDR3 DNA sequence: TGTGCCAGCACCCTAAACAGGGGAAGCAATCAGCCCCAGCATTTT.

The chain combines TRBV19 with TRBJ1-1, with unresolved D. CDR3 length: 14 amino acids. The germline gives CDR1 LNHDA, CDR2 SQIVND (reference sequence). V shed 1 base and J shed 1 base, with 7 bases lying between them. CDR3 residues: CASSIGHTNTEAFF. The DNA for the CDR3 is TGTGCCAGTAGTATAGGACACACGAACACTGAAGCTTTCTTT.

V usage is TRBV4-2 and J usage is TRBJ2-1; 7 nucleotides align to TRBD2. Looked up from germline, CDR1 is LGHNA and CDR2 is YNFKEQ. The CDR3 length is 15 residues. The J segment lost 4 bases and the V segment lost 0 bases, leaving 3 bases of the junction unmatched. CDR3 DNA sequence: TGTGCCAGCAGCCAAGAAGCGGGGAATTACAATGAGCAGTTCTTC. Translated, it gives CASSQEAGNYNEQFF.

V gene TRBV4-1 combines with J gene TRBJ2-5; TRBD2 matches 11 bases. In germline, CDR1 is MGHRA, CDR2 YSYEKL. CDR3 length equals 15 residues. V lost 3 bases and J lost 3; bases outside the gene matches: 3. The CDR3 region is CASSQGTSGKETQYF. The CDR3 DNA reads as TGCGCCAGCAGCCAGGGGACTAGCGGAAAAGAGACCCAGTACTTC.

V usage is TRBV6-6 and J usage is TRBJ2-3; 7 nucleotides align to TRBD1. Germline CDR1 and CDR2: MNHNY and SVGAGI (reference sequence). This CDR3 has 13 residues. The V segment lost 5 bases and the J segment 5 bases; nucleotides outside the gene matches: 4. The CDR3 sequence: CASSRGGLDTQYF. CDR3 DNA sequence: TGTGCCAGCAGTAGAGGGGGCTTAGATACGCAGTATTTT.